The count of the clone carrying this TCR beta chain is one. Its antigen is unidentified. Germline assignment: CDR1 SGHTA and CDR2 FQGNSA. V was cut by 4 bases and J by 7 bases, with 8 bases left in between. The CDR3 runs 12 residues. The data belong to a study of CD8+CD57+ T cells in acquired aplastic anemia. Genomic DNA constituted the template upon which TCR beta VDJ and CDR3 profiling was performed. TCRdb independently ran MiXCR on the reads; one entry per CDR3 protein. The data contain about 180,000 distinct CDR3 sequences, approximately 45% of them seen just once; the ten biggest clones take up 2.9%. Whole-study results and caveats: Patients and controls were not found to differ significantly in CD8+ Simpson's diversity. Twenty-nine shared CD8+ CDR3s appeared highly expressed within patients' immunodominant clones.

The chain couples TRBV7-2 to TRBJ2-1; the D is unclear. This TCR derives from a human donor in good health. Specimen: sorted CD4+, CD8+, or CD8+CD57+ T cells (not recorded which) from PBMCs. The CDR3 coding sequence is TGTGCCAGCAGCTCGACTCGTAATGAGCAGTTCTTC. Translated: CASSSTRNEQFF.